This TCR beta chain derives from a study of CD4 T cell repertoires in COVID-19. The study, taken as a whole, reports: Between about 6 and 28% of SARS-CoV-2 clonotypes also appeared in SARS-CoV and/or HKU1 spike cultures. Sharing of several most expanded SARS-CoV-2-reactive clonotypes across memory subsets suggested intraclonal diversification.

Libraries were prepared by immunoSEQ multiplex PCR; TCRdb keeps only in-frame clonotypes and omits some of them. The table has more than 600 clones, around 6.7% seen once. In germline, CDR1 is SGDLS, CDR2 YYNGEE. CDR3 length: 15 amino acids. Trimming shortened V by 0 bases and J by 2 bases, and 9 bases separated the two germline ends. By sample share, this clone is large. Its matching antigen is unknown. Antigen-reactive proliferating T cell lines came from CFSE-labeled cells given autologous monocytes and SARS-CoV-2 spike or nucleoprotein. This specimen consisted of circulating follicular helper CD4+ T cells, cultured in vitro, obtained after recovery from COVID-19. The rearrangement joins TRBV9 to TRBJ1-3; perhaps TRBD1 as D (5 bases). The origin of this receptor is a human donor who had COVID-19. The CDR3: CASSVASGAGNTIYF. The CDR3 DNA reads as TGTGCCAGCAGCGTAGCTTCGGGGGCTGGAAACACCATATATTTT.